This is a list of T cell receptor beta chains from one sample in a study of T-cell reconstitution after alpha-beta-depleted transplantation in children. TCRdb independently ran MiXCR on the PCR reads; one entry per CDR3 protein. The table has some 640,000 distinct CDR3 sequences, around a sixth seen once. This specimen consisted of PBMCs from the stem cell graft donor, obtained from the stem cell graft. These receptors were obtained from a human donor who donated a stem cell graft to a child with acute myeloid leukemia. The CDR3 runs from the conserved cysteine through the conserved F or W. D genes are given only for firm matches. Size is stated for part of the rows, as once, few or many counts, or as a class when the clone is expanded.

j_call | d_call | clone_size | v_call | cdr3_aa
TRBJ2-3 | TRBD2 | . | TRBV7-3 | CASSSISGGPTDTQYF
TRBJ1-3 | TRBD1 | few | TRBV5-1 | CASSLSASTYRGRGNTIYF
TRBJ1-1 | . | few | TRBV4-3 | CASSQGQQNTEAFF
TRBJ1-1 | . | many | TRBV27 | CASSLGGNPGTEAFF
TRBJ1-5 | . | many | TRBV6-5 | CASSYVKVHQPQHF
TRBJ2-7 | TRBD2 | . | TRBV12-3/TRBV12-4 | CASSPLLLAGGSYEQYF
TRBJ2-3 | TRBD2 | . | TRBV20-1 | CSAREGLAVDTQYF
TRBJ1-4 | . | many | TRBV20-1 | CSARPLGQGTNEKLFF
TRBJ1-2 | . | many | TRBV7-2 | CASSAQYGYTF
TRBJ2-1 | . | few | TRBV5-1 | CASSWAGYNEQFF
TRBJ1-2 | . | . | TRBV20-1 | CSARVRIGYTF
TRBJ2-5 | TRBD2 | many | TRBV15 | CATSRGLTSGLQETQYF
TRBJ2-6 | TRBD2 | few | TRBV11-1 | CASSFQRGISSGANVLTF
TRBJ1-5 | TRBD1 | few | TRBV12-3/TRBV12-4 | CASSIDRGSNQPQHF
TRBJ2-1 | . | many | TRBV10-3 | CAISDVGHNEQFF